The entry that follows covers one TCR beta chain sequence. Its antigen is unknown. These data belong to a study of beta chain features in type 1 diabetes. Study results and limitations: Patients with Type 1 diabetes showed moderately but significantly shorter TCRB CDR3s in all four CD4+ subsets.

The germline V gene encodes CDR1 SQVTM and CDR2 ANQGSEA. V lost 2 bases, J lost 1 base, and 25 bases lay in between. The CDR3 is 19 residues long. Averaging roughly 120 mL, one heparinised blood draw came from each individual donor. Purity exceeded 95% in all sorted populations. TCRB transcripts that were expressed got sequenced, as all of the isolated RNA had been reverse transcribed. Method: immunoSEQ multiplex PCR; TCRdb's copy keeps in-frame clones and lacks some. Among roughly 260,000 clones listed, around 21% were seen once. This TCR derives from a woman in her thirties or forties with type 1 diabetes. The chain combines TRBV29-1 with TRBJ2-3, with D perhaps TRBD2 (5 bases). The sequenced sample consisted of naive CD4+ T cells from blood. This CDR3 is CSVEQVLSGALLGTDTQYF. The DNA of the CDR3 is TGCAGCGTTGAACAGGTCCTGAGCGGAGCCCTTTTGGGCACAGATACGCAGTATTTT.